Listed here are 5 T cell receptor beta chains from one sample, sequenced in a study of T cell responses to AZD1222 COVID-19 vaccine. This table comes from immunoSEQ multiplex PCR, and its TCRdb copy is limited to in-frame clones, with some not included. The sample includes fewer than 130,000 clones, about 85% of them seen just once. This material consisted of peripheral blood, taken 28 days after the second AZD1222 dose. These receptors were taken from an adult who received the AZD1222 COVID-19 vaccine.

This clone was seen a few times. CDR3 loop: CASSLSFGIEAFF. In DNA, the CDR3 is TGTGCCAGCAGCTTATCATTCGGGATTGAAGCTTTCTTT. The chain employs TRBV7-9 and TRBJ1-1; D gene unclear. This CDR3 has 13 residues. CDR1 is SEHNR and CDR2 is FQNEAQ in the germline V gene (reference sequence). Trimming shortened V by 2 bases and J by 7 bases, and 11 bases separated the two germline ends.

CDR3 loop: CASSFSGAWGANVLTF. CDR3 nucleotide sequence: TGTGCCAGTAGTTTCTCAGGGGCCTGGGGGGCCAACGTCCTGACTTTC. The chain employs TRBV19 and TRBJ2-6, with D perhaps matching TRBD1 (6 bases). The length of the CDR3 is 16 residues. Germline-derived CDR1 and CDR2 are LNHDA and SQIVND (reference sequence). The V end was cut by 5 bases, the J end by 4 bases, with 15 bases between. Combining the CDR3 with reference TRBV19 and TRBJ2-6 gives the whole variable domain DGGITQSPKYLFRKEGQNVTLSCEQNLNHDAMYWYRQDPGQGLRLIYYSQIVNDFQKGDIAEGYSVSREKKESFPLTVTSAQKNPTAFYLCASSFSGAWGANVLTFGAGSRLTVL.

This chain links TRBV5-1 with TRBJ2-5; 9 bases are a match to TRBD1. The germline V gene encodes CDR1 SGHRS and CDR2 YFSETQ. The CDR3 contains 17 residues. Germline trimming cut 4 bases from V and 4 bases from J; bases unmatched to any gene: 14. CDR3 sequence (DNA): TGCGCCAGCAGCCAGTACTCGGGACAGGGAATAGGAGAGACCCAGTACTTC. Protein product: CASSQYSGQGIGETQYF.

This clone was observed once. The chain carries TRBV6-4 and TRBJ2-3, with 9 bases lining up with TRBD1. V lost 0 bases and J lost 5; bases outside the gene matches: 3. The CDR3 covers 15 residues. The germline CDR1 and CDR2 sequences are MRHNA and SNTAGT. CDR3 amino acids: CASSDSGTGKDTQYF. In DNA form, the CDR3 reads TGTGCCAGCAGTGACTCCGGGACAGGGAAAGATACGCAGTATTTT.

The gene calls are TRBV29-1 and TRBJ2-5; tentatively, D is TRBD2 (6 bases). Trimming took off 4 bases at V and 2 bases at J, with 11 bases between the two ends. Germline V CDR1 and CDR2: SQVTM, ANQGSEA. The CDR3 sequence is 13 residues long. The CDR3 sequence: CSVGTSGQETQYF. In DNA, the CDR3 is TGCAGCGTTGGGACAAGCGGGCAAGAGACCCAGTACTTC.